The clone carrying this TCR beta chain occurred many times. Its antigen is unidentified. TCRdb called the 5' RACE reads again in MiXCR, with one record for every CDR3 protein. The table shows fewer than 20,000 distinct CDR3 sequences, with approximately 9.1% occurring only once. The data derive from a study of neurological immune-mediated disorders. The study, taken as a whole, reports: No sharing of CDR3 amino acid sequences was observed among expanded clones across subjects, suggesting private repertoires in all groups.

CDR3 length: 14 residues. From germline, CDR1 is MNHEY and CDR2 SVGEGT. V was pared by 4 bases and J by 6 bases, with 16 bases between. The sorted libraries were made from about a million CD4+ or CD8+ T cells. Sequencing used CD8+ T cells from blood. The chain couples TRBV6-2 or TRBV6-3 to TRBJ2-7; D assignment may be TRBD1 or TRBD2 (5 bases each). This TCR derives from a man aged 50 or older in good health. CDR3 nucleotide sequence: TGTGCCAGCAGTTCCCCCATGGGGGTCTCCGAGCAGTACTTC. Protein sequence: CASSSPMGVSEQYF.